The entry that follows covers one TCR beta chain sequence. The sample originates from a study of PD-L1 blockade in urothelial cancer. For the study at large: The study started patients on atezolizumab in the mid-2010s, giving 1,200 mg intravenously every 3 weeks. Researchers looked at the blood 3 weeks (second dose) and 6 weeks after treatment began.

Time point meaning: pretreatment peripheral blood. The method was immunoSEQ multiplex PCR; TCRdb's version includes in-frame clones alone and lacks a portion of them. Here the sample spans around 100,000 clones, roughly 87% being singletons. The V end was cut by 5 bases, the J end by 1 base, with 8 bases between. The CDR3 sequence is 13 residues long. Germline V gene data show CDR1 as ENHRY and CDR2 as SYGVKD. This TCR was recovered from a man in his fifties or sixties with urothelial cancer. The V call is TRBV10-3, the J call TRBJ1-1; D is unresolved. Material: PBMCs, obtained around atezolizumab (anti-PD-L1) treatment. The CDR3 DNA reads TGTGCCATCAGTTTGGCCAAGAACACTGAAGCTTTCTTT. Translation: CAISLAKNTEAFF.